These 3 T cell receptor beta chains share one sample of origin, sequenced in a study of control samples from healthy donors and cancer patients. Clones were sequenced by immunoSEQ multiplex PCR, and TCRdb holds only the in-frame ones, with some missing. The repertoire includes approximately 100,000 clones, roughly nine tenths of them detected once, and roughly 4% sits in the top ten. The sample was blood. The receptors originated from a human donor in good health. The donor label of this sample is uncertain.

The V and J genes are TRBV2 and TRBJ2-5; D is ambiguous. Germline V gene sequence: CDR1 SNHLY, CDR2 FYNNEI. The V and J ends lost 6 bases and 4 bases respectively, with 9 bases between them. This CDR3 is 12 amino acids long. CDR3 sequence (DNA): TGTGCCAGCAGGGACGAGCGAGAGACCCAGTACTTC. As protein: CASRDERETQYF.

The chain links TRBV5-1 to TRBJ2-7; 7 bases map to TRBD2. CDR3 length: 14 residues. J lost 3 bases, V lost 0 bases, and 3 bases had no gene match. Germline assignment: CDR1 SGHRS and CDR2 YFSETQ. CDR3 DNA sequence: TGCGCCAGCAGCTTGGGGCTAGCGGACTACGAGCAGTACTTC. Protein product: CASSLGLADYEQYF.

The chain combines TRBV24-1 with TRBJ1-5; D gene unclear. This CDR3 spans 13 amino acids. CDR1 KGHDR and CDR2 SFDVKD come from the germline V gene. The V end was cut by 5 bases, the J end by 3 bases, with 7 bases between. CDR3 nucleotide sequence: TGTGCCACCAGTGCAGATTTCAATCAGCCCCAGCATTTT. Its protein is CATSADFNQPQHF.